A single sample is the source of the 24 T cell receptor beta chains below, sequenced in a study of blood T cell repertoires in COVID-19. The table came from immunoSEQ multiplex PCR; TCRdb's copy has only in-frame clones and leaves some out. In the table there are around 470,000 clones, roughly nine tenths of which are singletons. The sequenced sample was peripheral blood. All receptors derive from a man aged 18-30 years with COVID-19, enrolled during active disease.

The chain links TRBV13 to TRBJ2-7; 7 nucleotides align to TRBD2. CDR3 length equals 13 residues. The V and J ends lost 4 bases and 6 bases, in that order; junction bases with no gene match: 6. Germline values: CDR1 PRHDT, CDR2 FYEKMQ (reference sequence). CDR3 region: CASSSGLVGEQYF. The DNA of the CDR3 is TGTGCCAGCAGCTCTGGACTAGTCGGCGAGCAGTACTTC.

This chain joins TRBV5-1 and TRBJ2-1; 13 bases line up with TRBD2. Germline values: CDR1 SGHRS, CDR2 YFSETQ. The V and J ends lost 2 bases and 9 bases, in that order; junction bases with no gene match: 8. The CDR3 runs to 16 residues. The CDR3 DNA follows: TGCGCCAGCAGCTTCGGACTAGCGGGAGCTTTTGGTGAGCAGTTCTTC. Translation: CASSFGLAGAFGEQFF.

V gene TRBV5-6 combines with J gene TRBJ2-2; maybe TRBD2 (6 bases). The CDR3 totals 15 residues. V was trimmed by 0 bases and J by 4 bases, leaving 10 bases between them. Per germline, CDR1 SGHDT and CDR2 YYEEEE. The CDR3 is CASSLGHGGTGELFF. The CDR3 DNA is TGTGCCAGCAGCTTGGGGCACGGGGGCACCGGGGAGCTGTTTTTT.

The gene calls are TRBV10-3 and TRBJ1-4; TRBD1 might be the D (5 bases). CDR3 length equals 13 residues. Germline loops: CDR1 ENHRY, CDR2 SYGVKD. Trimming cost V 6 bases and J 6 bases, with 11 bases left between them. CDR3 DNA sequence: TGTGCCATCAGCAGACAAGGGGATGAAAAACTGTTTTTT. Amino acid sequence: CAISRQGDEKLFF.

J is TRBJ2-7 and V is TRBV13, with 9 bases that match TRBD1. The CDR3 has 15 residues. Germline assignment: CDR1 PRHDT and CDR2 FYEKMQ (reference sequence). V was pared by 5 bases and J by 1 base, with 6 bases of the junction left unmatched. CDR3 in amino acids: CASSKTGGPSYEQYF. The CDR3, as DNA: TGTGCCAGCAGCAAGACAGGGGGTCCGTCCTACGAGCAGTACTTC.

The chain is built from TRBV5-5 and TRBJ2-7; 13 bases align to TRBD2. The CDR3 is 17 residues long. CDR1 is SGHKS, CDR2 YYEKEE, per germline (reference sequence). The ends lost 0 bases at V and 4 bases at J; junction bases unmatched: 7. CDR3 protein: CASSLGGGLAGKYEQYF. CDR3 nucleotide sequence: TGTGCCAGCAGCTTGGGAGGGGGACTAGCGGGGAAGTACGAGCAGTACTTC.

The chain couples TRBV3-1 (or the pseudogene TRBV3-2) to TRBJ2-7, with D unclear. The germline V and J ends were trimmed by 3 bases and 2 bases, with 11 bases remaining between them. Germline assignment: CDR1 LGHDT and CDR2 YNNKEL (reference sequence). The CDR3 extends over 14 amino acids. The CDR3 reads CASSHLTRTYEQYF. DNA for the CDR3: TGTGCCAGCAGCCATCTGACGCGGACCTACGAGCAGTACTTC.

In this sample, this clone turned up once. The genes are TRBV7-9 and TRBJ2-5; D not resolved. V shed 5 bases and J shed 0 bases, with 7 bases lying between them. Looked up from germline, CDR1 is SEHNR and CDR2 is FQNEAQ (reference sequence). The CDR3 is 13 residues long. CDR3 DNA: TGTGCCAGCAGCACAAACCACCAAGAGACCCAGTACTTC. Its protein product is CASSTNHQETQYF.

The CDR3 region is CASSKAQGLPGANVLTF. CDR3 DNA: TGTGCCAGCAGCAAAGCGCAGGGGCTCCCTGGGGCCAACGTCCTGACTTTC. The rearrangement joins TRBV21-1 to TRBJ2-6; the D call TRBD1 from the table was never checked on the DNA. TRBV21-1 is designated a pseudogene. This CDR3 region has 17 residues.

A few counts support this clone. The chain employs TRBV7-2 and TRBJ2-6; D unresolved. CDR3 length equals 19 residues. Trimming took off 5 bases at V and 0 bases at J, with 20 bases between the two ends. CDR1 is SGHTA and CDR2 is FQGNSA in the germline V gene. CDR3 residues: CASSRYGLGSNSGANVLTF. The CDR3 DNA reads TGTGCCAGCAGCCGTTACGGGTTGGGTTCGAACTCTGGGGCCAACGTCCTGACTTTC.

The V gene is TRBV7-9, the J gene TRBJ1-3, with D perhaps TRBD1 (5 bases). The CDR3 extends over 14 amino acids. Between the trimmed V and J ends, which lost 5 bases and 6 bases, there was a span of 14 bases. CDR1 is SEHNR and CDR2 is FQNEAQ in the germline V gene (reference sequence). The CDR3, as DNA: TGTGCCAGCAGCCCTGGGGGGAGCGAAAACACCATATATTTT. It encodes CASSPGGSENTIYF.

The chain combines TRBV10-3 with TRBJ2-3; 8 positions agree with TRBD2. V lost 7 bases to trimming and J lost 2 bases; unmatched junction nucleotides: 5. Germline V lookup: CDR1 ENHRY, CDR2 SYGVKD. CDR3 size: 14 residues. The CDR3: CAIKAGGFTDTQYF. CDR3 bases: TGTGCCATCAAGGCGGGAGGTTTCACAGATACGCAGTATTTT.

The chain employs TRBV11-3 and TRBJ2-3, with 7 positions matching TRBD1. Unmatched junction bases numbered 8, after V lost 4 bases and J lost 4 bases. This CDR3 spans 15 amino acids. The germline V gene has CDR1 SGHNT and CDR2 YENEEA. This CDR3 is CASSYGTVSADTQYF. The CDR3 DNA reads as TGTGCCAGCAGCTACGGGACAGTTTCTGCAGATACGCAGTATTTT.

As for this clone: Other DNA sequences of this sample code for an identical CDR3. The rearrangement joins TRBV5-4 to TRBJ1-3; D not resolved. The CDR3 has 14 amino acids. Germline V gives CDR1 SGHNT, CDR2 YYREEE (reference sequence). V was clipped by 1 base and J by 4 bases, with 9 bases between them. The CDR3 nucleotides read TGTGCCAGCAGCTTGACGGGATCCGGAAACACCATATATTTT. Translated, it gives CASSLTGSGNTIYF.

The CDR3 bases are TGTGCCAGCAGTTGGGGGAGCGGGGGATACGAGCAGTACTTC. Translating gives CASSWGSGGYEQYF. The chain uses TRBV27 and TRBJ2-7; 8 bases are shared with TRBD2. The CDR3 is 14 amino acids. Germline lookup yields CDR1 MNHEY and CDR2 SMNVEV (reference sequence). V lost 4 bases to trimming and J lost 4 bases; unmatched junction nucleotides: 6.

The V gene is TRBV25-1, the J gene TRBJ1-3; D is undetermined. The germline V and J ends were trimmed by 2 bases and 0 bases, with 8 bases remaining between them. This CDR3 has 15 residues. Germline loops: CDR1 MGHDK, CDR2 SYGVNS. The CDR3 sequence is CASSEGTVSGNTIYF. DNA for the CDR3: TGTGCCAGCAGTGAAGGTACAGTCTCTGGAAACACCATATATTTT.

This chain links TRBV19 with TRBJ2-1; TRBD2 aligns across 7 bases. The CDR3 is made up of 15 amino acids. Germline CDR1 LNHDA, CDR2 SQIVND (reference sequence). V shed 6 bases and J 3 bases; nucleotides not matched to a gene: 8. CDR3 protein: CASRSPGLSYNEQFF. Here the CDR3 DNA reads TGTGCCAGTAGATCACCGGGACTAAGCTACAATGAGCAGTTCTTC.

The CDR3 coding sequence is TGTGCCAGTAGTTTCTGGCAGAACACTGAAGCTTTCTTT. Protein sequence: CASSFWQNTEAFF. The rearrangement joins TRBV19 to TRBJ1-1; D gene uncertain. This CDR3 has 13 amino acids. The V gene lost 5 bases and the J gene lost 1 base, with 8 bases spanning the gap. Germline V gene data show CDR1 as LNHDA and CDR2 as SQIVND (reference sequence).

Concerning this clone: Other DNA sequences from this sample encode an identical CDR3 as well. The chain is built from TRBV24-1 and TRBJ2-1, with 12 positions matching TRBD2. CDR1 is KGHDR, CDR2 SFDVKD, per germline. V was clipped by 0 bases and J by 4 bases; unmatched bases: 0. This CDR3 spans 16 amino acids. The CDR3, as DNA: TGTGCCACCAGTGATTTGGGGACTAGCGGGTACAATGAGCAGTTCTTC. Amino acids: CATSDLGTSGYNEQFF.

The gene calls are TRBV6-5 and TRBJ1-6, with 8 bases that match TRBD1. The CDR3 loop spans 15 amino acids. Looked up from germline, CDR1 is MNHEY and CDR2 is SVGAGI. The ends lost 2 bases at V and 8 bases at J; junction bases unmatched: 5. The CDR3 region has the DNA TGTGCCAGCAGTTACACGACAGGGGAGGATTCACCCCTCCACTTT. The encoded protein is CASSYTTGEDSPLHF.

V and J are TRBV6-5 and TRBJ2-7; D perhaps matches TRBD2 (6 bases). This CDR3 contains 15 residues. Germline V gene lookup returns CDR1 MNHEY and CDR2 SVGAGI. V lost 6 bases and J lost 9, with 24 bases in between. The CDR3 region is CASRQTRQMQQRQYF. DNA of the CDR3: TGTGCCAGCAGACAGACTAGACAAATGCAACAGAGGCAGTACTTC.

The chain employs TRBV7-6 and TRBJ2-2; 11 bases line up with TRBD1. The length of the CDR3 is 16 residues. V was clipped by 5 bases and J by 2 bases; unmatched bases: 4. Germline V gene sequence: CDR1 SGHVS, CDR2 FNYEAQ. CDR3 in amino acids: CASSRGTGGNTGELFF. In nucleotides, the CDR3 is TGTGCCAGCAGCCGAGGGACAGGGGGAAACACCGGGGAGCTGTTTTTT.

The V call is TRBV3-1 (or the pseudogene TRBV3-2), the J call TRBJ2-7; no clear D. Trimming took 0 bases from V and 2 from J, leaving 8 bases between them. The CDR3 totals 14 residues. Germline CDR1 LGHDT, CDR2 YNNKEL (reference sequence). The CDR3 bases are TGTGCCAGCAGCCAAGATGGGCTGGCCTACGAGCAGTACTTC. This gives the protein CASSQDGLAYEQYF.

J is TRBJ1-2 and V is TRBV12-3 or TRBV12-4, with D possibly TRBD1 on 6 matching bases. Between the trimmed V and J ends, which lost 6 bases and 6 bases, there was a span of 14 bases. The CDR3 is made up of 13 amino acids. The CDR3 DNA follows: TGTGCCAGCAGCCAAAACAGGGTGGATGGCTACACCTTC. As protein: CASSQNRVDGYTF.